The clone carrying this T cell receptor (beta chain) was counted a few times. This specimen belongs to a study of CD8+CD57+ T cells in acquired aplastic anemia. Study in general: Sorting CD4+ and CD8+ cells gave DNA averaging about 3.2 ug.

Genomic DNA constituted the template upon which TCR beta VDJ and CDR3 profiling was performed. MiXCR was run by TCRdb on the reads, yielding one entry per CDR3 protein. The repertoire has roughly 220,000 distinct CDR3 sequences, roughly 60% of them found once; the top ten carry around 58%. This CDR3 comprises 14 residues. V was cut by 1 base and J by 1 base, with 7 bases left in between. Germline V gene lookup returns CDR1 ENHRY and CDR2 SYGVKD. Patients picked for sequencing had shown CD8+CD57+ cell expansion detected by flow cytometry. Sequencing used sorted CD4+, CD8+, or CD8+CD57+ T cells (not recorded which) from PBMCs. This clonotype originated in a human donor with aplastic anemia. The J gene is TRBJ1-1, the V gene TRBV10-3; D might be TRBD1 (5 bases). The CDR3 region is CAISELGTNTEAFF. CDR3 DNA sequence: TGTGCCATCAGTGAGTTGGGGACGAACACTGAAGCTTTCTTT.